The next 10 T cell receptor beta chains were all read from a single sample in a study of blood T cell repertoires in COVID-19. Generated by immunoSEQ multiplex PCR, the TCRdb table keeps only in-frame clones and is missing some. The table includes roughly 120,000 clones, roughly 75% detected once. The sequenced sample was peripheral blood. These receptors all stem from a human donor in a cohort sampled during active or convalescent COVID-19.

The CDR3 DNA sequence: TGTGCCAGCAGCTTCGACAGGGCCACCGGGGAGCTGTTTTTT. This encodes CASSFDRATGELFF. The chain is built from TRBV6-5 and TRBJ2-2; 7 nucleotides match TRBD1. V lost 6 bases and J lost 4; bases outside the gene matches: 5. Germline V gene sequence: CDR1 MNHEY, CDR2 SVGAGI. There are 14 residues in the CDR3.

The chain recombines TRBV6-6 with TRBJ1-2; D is undetermined. There are 15 residues in the CDR3. In germline, CDR1 is MNHNY, CDR2 SVGAGI (reference sequence). V was pared by 0 bases and J by 6 bases, with 14 bases between. As DNA, the CDR3 is TGTGCCAGCAGTTACTCGAGGGAGGAGGCGAATGGCTACACCTTC. Amino acids: CASSYSREEANGYTF.

The gene calls are TRBV3-1 (or the pseudogene TRBV3-2) and TRBJ2-5; 12 bases are a match to TRBD2. CDR1 and CDR2 (germline): LGHDT, YNNKEL (reference sequence). This CDR3 is 19 amino acids long. With 1 base clipped from V and 5 bases from J, the junction kept 14 bases outside the gene matches. The CDR3 DNA sequence: TGTGCCAGCAGCCAAGCCCCAAAATCTAGCGGGGGGGCCGATGAGACCCAGTACTTC. Protein sequence: CASSQAPKSSGGADETQYF.

The chain has TRBV6-2 or TRBV6-3 and TRBJ2-1, with 8 bases matching TRBD1. V shed 6 bases and J 5 bases; nucleotides not matched to a gene: 9. Germline values: CDR1 MNHEY, CDR2 SVGEGT. This CDR3 contains 15 residues. The chain's CDR3 is CASSPFGQGNNEQFF. CDR3 sequence (DNA): TGTGCCAGCAGCCCCTTCGGACAGGGAAACAATGAGCAGTTCTTC.

To note about this clone: The sample carries other DNA sequences with the same CDR3. The chain uses TRBV4-3 and TRBJ2-7; 8 bases are a match to TRBD2. V trimming: 0 bases; J trimming: 3 bases; junction bases outside the gene matches: 7. Germline lookup yields CDR1 LGHNA and CDR2 YSLEER. The CDR3 is 16 residues long. Written as DNA, the CDR3 is TGCGCCAGCAGCCAAGATAGGGCTAGCGGGCGCTACGAGCAGTACTTC. The encoded protein is CASSQDRASGRYEQYF.

This clone has a single count. This sequence joins TRBV27 and TRBJ2-2, with 9 nucleotides matching TRBD1. Trimming took 10 bases from V and 6 from J; bases not matched to a gene: 9. Per germline, CDR1 MNHEY and CDR2 SMNVEV (reference sequence). The CDR3 sequence is 14 residues long. CDR3 loop: CATQPGQGAGELFF. The CDR3 DNA sequence: TGTGCCACGCAGCCGGGACAGGGAGCCGGGGAGCTGTTTTTT.

The rearrangement links TRBV10-3 to TRBJ2-1, with 8 positions matching TRBD2. This CDR3 comprises 16 residues. Per germline, CDR1 ENHRY and CDR2 SYGVKD. The V gene end was trimmed by 10 bases and the J gene end by 0 bases; junction bases not matched to a gene: 11. CDR3 region: CATSFSGASSYNEQFF. DNA of the CDR3: TGTGCCACGAGCTTTAGCGGGGCTAGCTCCTACAATGAGCAGTTCTTC.

V gene TRBV14 combines with J gene TRBJ1-2; D is uncertain. CDR1 and CDR2 (germline): SGHDN, FVKESK. The germline V and J ends were trimmed by 3 bases and 4 bases, with 12 bases remaining between them. CDR3 length: 14 residues. In DNA, the CDR3 is TGTGCCAGCAGCCACGAGGGATCGTTCTATGGCTACACCTTC. Amino acid sequence: CASSHEGSFYGYTF.

The chain is built from TRBV7-2 and TRBJ1-5; 8 bases align to TRBD1. V was clipped by 4 bases and J by 3 bases; unmatched bases: 8. The CDR3 totals 16 residues. Germline V lookup: CDR1 SGHTA, CDR2 FQGNSA. CDR3 DNA sequence: TGTGCCAGCAGCTCTCCCGGGACAGGCACCAATCAGCCCCAGCATTTT. It is translated as CASSSPGTGTNQPQHF.

The rearrangement joins TRBV4-3 to TRBJ1-2; the D gene is possibly TRBD1 (6 bases). CDR1 and CDR2 from the germline V gene are LGHNA and YSLEER. Trimming removed 5 bases at V and 8 bases at J, with 12 bases between. The CDR3 has 12 residues. For the CDR3, the DNA is TGCGCCAGCAGCTCACAGGGTTGGGGCTACACCTTC. This translates into CASSSQGWGYTF.